The present T cell receptor (beta chain) was sequenced within a study of CD8 T cells in Susac syndrome. When the RNA was reverse transcribed, random hexamers were used with an input of about 0.5 to 1 ug. A multiplex approach, immunoSEQ multiplex PCR, amplified TCR beta CDR3 across 54 Vbeta and 13 Jbeta. MiXCR was run by TCRdb on the immunoSEQ multiplex PCR reads, yielding one entry per CDR3 protein. The repertoire holds approximately 150,000 distinct CDR3 sequences, with about 91% as singletons. TEMRA cells underwent FACS enrichment and CD8+ and CD4+ T cells underwent negative isolation. The germline V gene has CDR1 SGHTA and CDR2 FQGNSA. The J segment lost 5 bases and the V segment lost 3 bases, leaving 8 bases of the junction unmatched. The CDR3 totals 15 residues. This clonotype was seen a single time.

The sequence was obtained from a human donor in good health. Sequencing was done on a sample of CD4+ T cells from PBMCs. The chain employs TRBV7-2 and TRBJ2-5; 8 bases fit TRBD2. The CDR3 sequence: CASSFGGLAVETQYF. CDR3 bases: TGTGCCAGCAGCTTCGGCGGACTAGCCGTGGAGACCCAGTACTTC. The whole variable domain, filled in from reference TRBV7-2 and TRBJ2-5, reads GAGVSQSPSNKVTEKGKDVELRCDPISGHTALYWYRQSLGQGLEFLIYFQGNSAPDKSGLPSDRFSAERTGGSVSTLTIQRTQQEDSAVYLCASSFGGLAVETQYFGPGTRLLVL.